This entry lists 19 T cell receptor beta chains sequenced from one sample in a study of identical twins. TCRdb reanalysed the 5' RACE reads using MiXCR and keeps one entry per CDR3 protein. Of about 470,000 distinct CDR3 sequences listed, roughly a quarter are singletons. These data were also filed under a second study, of T cells expressing NK-cell markers.

Sequenced material: CD4+ T cells sorted from blood. Source of these receptors: a woman younger than 35 in good health.

V gene TRBV5-1 combines with J gene TRBJ1-1; D call uncertain. The CDR3 length is 13 residues. Germline V CDR1 and CDR2: SGHRS, YFSETQ. The V end was cut by 8 bases, the J end by 3 bases, with 14 bases between. CDR3 sequence reads: CASRADPDTEAFF. The CDR3 bases are TGCGCCAGTAGGGCTGATCCGGACACTGAAGCTTTCTTT. Drawing the rest from reference TRBV5-1 and TRBJ1-1, the complete variable domain is KAGVTQTPRYLIKTRGQQVTLSCSPISGHRSVSWYQQTPGQGLQFLFEYFSETQRNKGNFPGRFSGRQFSNSRSEMNVSTLELGDSALYLCASRADPDTEAFFGQGTRLTVV.

The gene calls are TRBV6-1 and TRBJ2-5; no clear D gene. CDR1 and CDR2 (germline): MNHNS, SASEGT. V shed 5 bases and J shed 3 bases, with 13 bases lying between them. The CDR3 loop spans 14 amino acids. The CDR3 spells CASSPVPGEETQYF. The CDR3 region has the DNA TGTGCCAGCAGTCCCGTACCGGGCGAAGAGACCCAGTACTTC.

The rearrangement joins TRBV24-1 to TRBJ2-2; D is uncertain. Per germline, CDR1 KGHDR and CDR2 SFDVKD. V gave up 4 bases and J gave up 7 bases, with 3 bases separating them. CDR3 length: 11 residues. CDR3 sequence reads: CATSENGELFF. The CDR3 DNA reads TGTGCCACCAGTGAGAACGGGGAGCTGTTTTTT.

This clonotype occurred a few times. The chain couples TRBV10-2 to TRBJ2-3; D uncertain. V was shortened by 8 bases and J by 0 bases, with 9 bases between the two germline ends. Per the germline V gene, CDR1 is WSHSY and CDR2 is SAAADI. The CDR3 contains 13 residues. The CDR3 DNA sequence: TGCGCCAGCTTGCGGCCTAGCACAGATACGCAGTATTTT. This encodes CASLRPSTDTQYF.

The rearrangement links TRBV29-1 to TRBJ2-5; D perhaps matches TRBD2 (5 bases). The CDR3 contains 12 residues. The germline V and J ends were trimmed by 4 bases and 3 bases, with 9 bases remaining between them. Germline loops: CDR1 SQVTM, CDR2 ANQGSEA. CDR3 in DNA: TGCAGCGTTGTCGGGAAGAAAGAGACCCAGTACTTC. This codes for CSVVGKKETQYF.

Many counts were recorded for this clonotype. The rearrangement uses TRBV12-3 or TRBV12-4 and TRBJ2-3, with 9 positions matching TRBD2. V was clipped by 4 bases and J by 1 base; unmatched bases: 3. The CDR3 is made up of 15 amino acids. The CDR3: CASSYWTSGTDTQYF. The CDR3 DNA is TGTGCCAGCAGTTATTGGACTAGCGGCACAGATACGCAGTATTTT.

The chain is built from TRBV27 and TRBJ2-6, with a possible D match to TRBD2 (5 bases). The CDR3 loop spans 17 amino acids. V was cut by 3 bases and J by 0 bases, with 12 bases left in between. CDR1 is MNHEY, CDR2 SMNVEV, per germline (reference sequence). The CDR3, as DNA: TGTGCCAGCAGTTTCAGAGGGCGCAGCTCTGGGGCCAACGTCCTGACTTTC. Residues: CASSFRGRSSGANVLTF.

CDR3 loop: CASSLQDGQSQFF. The CDR3 DNA sequence: TGCGCCAGCAGCTTACAGGACGGCCAATCGCAGTTCTTC. This sequence joins TRBV5-1 and TRBJ2-1, with D tentatively TRBD1 (5 bases). V dropped 2 bases and J dropped 12 bases, with 15 bases sitting between them. Per the germline V gene, CDR1 is SGHRS and CDR2 is YFSETQ. The CDR3 is 13 amino acids.

This clonotype was seen only a few times. DNA for the CDR3: TGTGCCAGCAGAAGGGCAAGGACCCAGTTAAGCAATGAGCAGTTCTTC. Encoded protein: CASRRARTQLSNEQFF. This chain links TRBV6-2 or TRBV6-3 with TRBJ2-1, with D hard to call. V lost 6 bases to trimming and J lost 6 bases, with 21 bases between them. Per the germline V gene, CDR1 is MNHEY and CDR2 is SVGEGT. The length of the CDR3 is 16 residues.

A few counts support this clonotype. The V call is TRBV5-1, the J call TRBJ1-2; 7 bases align to TRBD1. Per the germline V gene, CDR1 is SGHRS and CDR2 is YFSETQ. CDR3 length: 14 amino acids. The ends lost 4 bases at V and 2 bases at J; junction bases unmatched: 5. CDR3 region: CASSPEGQNYGYTF. In DNA, the CDR3 is TGCGCCAGCAGCCCGGAGGGACAGAACTATGGCTACACCTTC.

The rearrangement links TRBV12-3 or TRBV12-4 to TRBJ1-3; 9 bases are shared with TRBD1. Trimming cost V 5 bases and J 4 bases; bases outside gene matches: 6. The CDR3 has 15 amino acids. CDR3 residues: CASSPGTGRGNTIYF. CDR3 DNA: TGTGCCAGCAGTCCCGGGACAGGGCGAGGAAACACCATATATTTT.

V and J are TRBV4-3 and TRBJ2-7; tentatively, D is TRBD2 (5 bases). Germline-derived CDR1 and CDR2 are LGHNA and YSLEER. The CDR3 extends over 13 amino acids. V gave up 3 bases and J gave up 7 bases, with 13 bases separating them. The CDR3: CASSQERTGEQYF. CDR3 in DNA: TGCGCCAGCAGCCAGGAGAGGACGGGGGAGCAGTACTTC.

This chain uses TRBV29-1 with TRBJ2-3; TRBD2 might be the D (7 bases). Germline V CDR1 and CDR2: SQVTM, ANQGSEA. V shed 5 bases and J shed 5 bases, with 14 bases lying between them. The length of the CDR3 is 13 residues. CDR3 in DNA: TGCAGCGTTAGGGGGGGTGCCCTAGATACGCAGTATTTT. Residues: CSVRGGALDTQYF.

This chain joins TRBV3-1 and TRBJ1-4; TRBD1 aligns across 7 bases. Germline V lookup: CDR1 LGHDT, CDR2 YNNKEL (reference sequence). The trim removed 4 bases at V and 7 bases at J, leaving 9 bases unmatched. The CDR3 spans 15 residues. The CDR3 DNA is TGTGCCAGCAGCCCCCGACAGGGACGCGGTGAAAAACTGTTTTTT. This encodes CASSPRQGRGEKLFF.

This clonotype has a handful of counts. This chain joins TRBV2 and TRBJ2-5, with 9 bases identical to TRBD2. The CDR3 has 15 residues. With 7 bases clipped from V and 1 base from J, the junction kept 7 bases outside the gene matches. CDR1 SNHLY and CDR2 FYNNEI come from the germline V gene. In DNA form, the CDR3 reads TGTGCCAGCATGCGAGAGCGGGGGGTCCAAGAGACCCAGTACTTC. Encoded protein: CASMRERGVQETQYF.

The chain carries TRBV20-1 and TRBJ2-7; weak D call: TRBD2 (7 bases). Germline lookup yields CDR1 DFQATT and CDR2 SNEGSKA (reference sequence). Between the trimmed V and J ends, which lost 3 bases and 4 bases, there was a span of 13 bases. CDR3 length: 13 amino acids. CDR3 region: CSASSEGGYEQYF. CDR3 nucleotides: TGCAGTGCTAGCTCCGAGGGGGGGTACGAGCAGTACTTC.

In this sample, this clonotype turned up a few times. The CDR3 protein is CSASPTGQGPNYGYTF. CDR3 nucleotide sequence: TGCAGTGCTAGCCCTACTGGACAGGGACCCAACTATGGCTACACCTTC. The genes are TRBV20-1 and TRBJ1-2; 8 bases are shared with TRBD1. In germline, CDR1 is DFQATT, CDR2 SNEGSKA (reference sequence). The CDR3 is made up of 16 amino acids. V shed 3 bases, J shed 2 bases, and the junction held 11 bases outside the gene matches.

This chain uses TRBV20-1 with TRBJ2-1; D gene uncertain. V was cut by 8 bases and J by 2 bases, with 13 bases left in between. Per germline, CDR1 DFQATT and CDR2 SNEGSKA (reference sequence). This CDR3 region has 13 residues. In DNA form, the CDR3 reads TGCAGTATCCATAGGGTTCCCTACAATGAGCAGTTCTTC. Protein product: CSIHRVPYNEQFF.

The rearrangement links TRBV12-3 or TRBV12-4 to TRBJ2-3, with 12 bases identical to TRBD2. The CDR3 has 17 residues. Germline trimming cut 6 bases from V and 0 bases from J; bases unmatched to any gene: 7. CDR3 nucleotide sequence: TGTGCCAGCAGCCCCCTACTAGCGGGGGGAAGCACAGATACGCAGTATTTT. Translation: CASSPLLAGGSTDTQYF.